Following are 19 T cell receptor beta chains from one sample sequenced in a study of cytomegalovirus exposure and HLA in healthy donors (dated by TCRdb to 2016 to 2017). Library method: the immunoSEQ multiplex PCR assay. Imported from immuneACCESS, the table was reduced by TCRdb to in-frame sequences with V and J called. These copies leave out some clones; in studies compared against another copy, an unresolved V gene accounts for under half, and the cause of the remainder is not known. Counted in this sample were about 180,000 clones; 85% of them appeared once. Clones ranked in the top ten supply 16% of the sample. Specimen: PBMCs. These receptors came from a man younger than 30 in good health and CMV-seropositive.

This chain connects TRBV7-9 to TRBJ2-7; a weak D match, TRBD2 (5 bases). Trimming pared 1 base from V and 7 bases from J, leaving 8 bases between. Germline V CDR1 and CDR2: SEHNR, FQNEAQ (reference sequence). The CDR3 is 12 residues long. The CDR3 sequence is CASSLGPGEQYF. The CDR3 nucleotides are TGTGCCAGCAGCTTAGGACCGGGAGAGCAGTACTTC.

The chain's CDR3 is CASRGGSGTSTDTQYF. CDR3 bases: TGCGCCAGCAGGGGCGGTAGCGGAACTAGCACAGATACGCAGTATTTT. This chain connects TRBV5-1 to TRBJ2-3, with D perhaps matching TRBD2 (6 bases). Germline V CDR1 and CDR2: SGHRS, YFSETQ. The CDR3 is made up of 16 amino acids. V was cut by 5 bases and J by 0 bases, with 16 bases left in between.

V usage is TRBV27 and J usage is TRBJ2-7; possibly TRBD2 for D (6 bases). Germline V gene data show CDR1 as MNHEY and CDR2 as SMNVEV (reference sequence). V lost 4 bases, J lost 2 bases, and 9 bases lay in between. The CDR3 loop spans 13 amino acids. CDR3 in amino acids: CASSWGLTYEQYF. CDR3 bases: TGTGCCAGCAGTTGGGGACTTACCTACGAGCAGTACTTC.

The rearrangement uses TRBV2 and TRBJ2-2, with D uncertain. The CDR3 runs 13 residues. Germline CDR1 and CDR2: SNHLY and FYNNEI. V lost 6 bases to trimming and J lost 1 base, with 6 bases between them. This CDR3 reads CASRPGNTGELFF. CDR3 in DNA: TGTGCCAGCAGACCGGGGAACACCGGGGAGCTGTTTTTT.

This clone was recorded only once. The chain couples TRBV6-5 to TRBJ2-7, with 9 bases that match TRBD1. V shed 5 bases, J shed 6 bases, and the junction held 8 bases outside the gene matches. The CDR3 runs 14 residues. Germline-derived CDR1 and CDR2 are MNHEY and SVGAGI. The CDR3 bases are TGTGCCAGCAGTCAAGGGACAGGGACGCGCGAGCAGTACTTC. This codes for CASSQGTGTREQYF.

This clone appeared once. J is TRBJ2-3 and V is TRBV7-9, with 16 bases matching TRBD2. CDR1 is SEHNR, CDR2 FQNEAQ, per germline (reference sequence). CDR3 size: 18 residues. With 6 bases clipped from V and 4 bases from J, the junction kept 10 bases outside the gene matches. CDR3 loop: CASSSGTSGGAGADTQYF. The DNA of the CDR3 is TGTGCCAGCAGTTCCGGGACTAGCGGGGGGGCCGGGGCAGATACGCAGTATTTT.

Here the CDR3 DNA reads TGCAGCGTTGAAGGGGAGGACGCCCCCTACGAGCAGTACTTC. This codes for CSVEGEDAPYEQYF. The genes are TRBV29-1 and TRBJ2-7; a weak D match, TRBD2 (6 bases). Germline-derived CDR1 and CDR2 are SQVTM and ANQGSEA. CDR3 length: 14 residues. V dropped 1 base and J dropped 2 bases, with 12 bases sitting between them.

The V gene is TRBV11-2, the J gene TRBJ1-2, with TRBD1 matching 9 bases. Per germline, CDR1 SGHAT and CDR2 FQNNGV. Losses at the gene ends were 5 bases for V and 6 bases for J; bases not matched to a gene: 10. The CDR3 extends over 15 amino acids. CDR3 sequence: CASSLTGGRMDGYTF. CDR3 DNA: TGTGCCAGCAGCCTTACAGGGGGCCGTATGGATGGCTACACCTTC.

The V gene is TRBV27, the J gene TRBJ1-5; D is possibly TRBD1 (6 bases). Germline CDR1 MNHEY, CDR2 SMNVEV (reference sequence). The CDR3 covers 16 residues. Trimming cost V 3 bases and J 4 bases, with 16 bases left between them. CDR3 coding DNA: TGTGCCAGCAGTTTTTTACCTGGGAGGGGGAATCAGCCCCAGCATTTT. It yields the protein CASSFLPGRGNQPQHF.

This clone appeared a few times. V and J are TRBV4-1 and TRBJ2-7; D is unresolved. V lost 2 bases, J lost 6 bases, and 8 bases lay in between. Germline values: CDR1 MGHRA, CDR2 YSYEKL. The CDR3 is 12 residues long. The CDR3 sequence is CASSQISGEQYF. The CDR3 nucleotides are TGCGCCAGCAGCCAAATCTCAGGCGAGCAGTACTTC.

This chain uses TRBV11-2 with TRBJ2-7, with 9 bases lining up with TRBD2. The CDR3 runs 16 residues. Trimming cost V 1 base and J 7 bases; bases outside gene matches: 11. Germline CDR1 SGHAT, CDR2 FQNNGV. The CDR3 spells CASSLAGGRGAGEQYF. The DNA for the CDR3 is TGTGCCAGCAGCTTAGCCGGCGGGAGGGGCGCGGGGGAGCAGTACTTC.

The rearrangement uses TRBV9 and TRBJ2-3; 8 nucleotides match TRBD1. The germline CDR1 and CDR2 sequences are SGDLS and YYNGEE. The CDR3 sequence is 14 residues long. V shed 3 bases and J 4 bases; nucleotides not matched to a gene: 4. CDR3 loop: CASSALGQADTQYF. CDR3 in DNA: TGTGCCAGCAGCGCTCTGGGACAGGCAGATACGCAGTATTTT.

The chain carries TRBV7-9 and TRBJ2-5; 9 bases are shared with TRBD2. This CDR3 spans 15 amino acids. The V segment lost 7 bases and the J segment 4 bases; nucleotides outside the gene matches: 10. Germline loops: CDR1 SEHNR, CDR2 FQNEAQ (reference sequence). This chain's CDR3 is CASNSGTSTGETQYF. The DNA for the CDR3 is TGTGCCAGCAACTCCGGGACTAGCACGGGAGAGACCCAGTACTTC.

This clone was seen just once. The rearrangement links TRBV23-1 to TRBJ2-5, with D possibly matching TRBD2 (5 bases). TRBV23-1 is annotated as an ORF whose role is uncertain. V lost 4 bases to trimming and J lost 1 base, with 25 bases between them. This CDR3 is 19 amino acids long. CDR3 DNA: TGCGCCAGCAGTCCCTTCAACAAGGAAGGACTTGGGATCCAAGAGACCCAGTACTTC. It specifies CASSPFNKEGLGIQETQYF.

CDR3 nucleotides: TGTGCCAGCAGCCTGGGGTTGGGGGGTGGCTATGGCTACACCTTC. This encodes CASSLGLGGGYGYTF. V is TRBV5-4 and J is TRBJ1-2, with a weak D call TRBD1 (5 bases). CDR1 and CDR2 from the germline V gene are SGHNT and YYREEE (reference sequence). Trimming stripped 4 bases from V and 4 bases from J, with 17 bases between. This CDR3 region has 15 residues.

Remarks on this clone: The sample carries other DNA sequences with the same CDR3. The CDR3 spells CATSRDRGGNTEAFF. The CDR3 DNA sequence: TGTGCCACCAGCAGAGATCGAGGCGGGAACACTGAAGCTTTCTTT. The V gene is TRBV15, the J gene TRBJ1-1; D is unresolved. Germline loops: CDR1 LNHNV, CDR2 YYDKDF (reference sequence). The CDR3 is made up of 15 amino acids. The ends were cut back, 0 bases at V and 1 base at J, with 9 bases in the middle.

The chain joins TRBV4-1 to TRBJ2-5, with D possibly being TRBD1 (6 bases). Germline assignment: CDR1 MGHRA and CDR2 YSYEKL. Deletions cut 4 bases from V and 1 base from J, with 16 bases between. The length of the CDR3 is 16 residues. DNA of the CDR3: TGCGCCAGCAGCCGGGTTCCGGGCAGGGGCCAAGAGACCCAGTACTTC. As protein: CASSRVPGRGQETQYF.

V gene TRBV6-1 combines with J gene TRBJ2-5; TRBD1 might be the D (5 bases). The V gene's germline CDR1 is MNHNS and CDR2 SASEGT. The CDR3 has 14 amino acids. The V gene lost 6 bases and the J gene lost 1 base, with 12 bases spanning the gap. CDR3 amino acids: CASRQDTVQETQYF. The CDR3 coding sequence is TGTGCCAGCAGACAGGACACCGTCCAAGAGACCCAGTACTTC.

The chain uses TRBV5-1 and TRBJ2-5, with 10 bases identical to TRBD2. The CDR3 totals 15 residues. The ends lost 2 bases at V and 5 bases at J; junction bases unmatched: 6. CDR1 is SGHRS and CDR2 is YFSETQ in the germline V gene. CDR3: CASSFASGSGETQYF. The CDR3, as DNA: TGCGCCAGCAGCTTCGCTAGCGGGAGTGGGGAGACCCAGTACTTC.